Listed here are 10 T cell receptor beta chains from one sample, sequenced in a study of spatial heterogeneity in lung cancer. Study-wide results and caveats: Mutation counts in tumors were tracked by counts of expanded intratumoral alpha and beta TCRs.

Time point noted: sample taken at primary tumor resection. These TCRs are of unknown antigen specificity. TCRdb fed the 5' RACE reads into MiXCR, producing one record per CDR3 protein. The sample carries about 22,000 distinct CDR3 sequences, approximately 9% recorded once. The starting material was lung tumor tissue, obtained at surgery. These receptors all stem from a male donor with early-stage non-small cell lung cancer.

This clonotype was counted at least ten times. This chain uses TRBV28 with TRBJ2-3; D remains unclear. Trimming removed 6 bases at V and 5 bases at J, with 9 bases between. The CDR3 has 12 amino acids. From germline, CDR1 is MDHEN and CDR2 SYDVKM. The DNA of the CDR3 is TGTGCCAGCAGCCCGAACCTAGATACGCAGTATTTT. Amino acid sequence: CASSPNLDTQYF.

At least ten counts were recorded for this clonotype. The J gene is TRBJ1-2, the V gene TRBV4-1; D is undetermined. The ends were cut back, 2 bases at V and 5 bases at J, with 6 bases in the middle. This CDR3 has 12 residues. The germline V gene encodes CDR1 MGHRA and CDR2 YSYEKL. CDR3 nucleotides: TGCGCCAGCAGCCAATTCGAGTATGGCTACACCTTC. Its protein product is CASSQFEYGYTF.

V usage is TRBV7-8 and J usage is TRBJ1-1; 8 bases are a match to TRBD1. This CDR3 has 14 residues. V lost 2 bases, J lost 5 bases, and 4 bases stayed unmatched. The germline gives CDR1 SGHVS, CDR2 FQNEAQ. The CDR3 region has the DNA TGTGCCAGCAGCTTACCAGGGGGCAGGACTGAAGCTTTCTTT. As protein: CASSLPGGRTEAFF.

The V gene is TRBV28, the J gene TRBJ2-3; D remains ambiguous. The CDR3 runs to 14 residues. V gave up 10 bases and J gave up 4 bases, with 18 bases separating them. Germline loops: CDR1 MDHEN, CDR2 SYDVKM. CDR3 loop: CATSRASRPDTQYF. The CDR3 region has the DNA TGTGCCACCTCAAGGGCTAGTCGCCCAGATACGCAGTATTTT.

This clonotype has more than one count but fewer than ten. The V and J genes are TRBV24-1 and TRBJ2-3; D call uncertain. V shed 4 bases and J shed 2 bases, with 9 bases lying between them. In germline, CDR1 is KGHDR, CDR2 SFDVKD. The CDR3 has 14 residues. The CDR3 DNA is TGTGCCACCAGTGACTTGGGTCCCACAGATACGCAGTATTTT. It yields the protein CATSDLGPTDTQYF.

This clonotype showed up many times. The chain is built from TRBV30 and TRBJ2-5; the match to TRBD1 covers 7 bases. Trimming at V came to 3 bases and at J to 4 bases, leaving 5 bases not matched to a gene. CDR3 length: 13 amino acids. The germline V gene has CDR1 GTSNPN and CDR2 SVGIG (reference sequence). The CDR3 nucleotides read TGTGCCTGGAGACCAGGGGGTAGAGAGACCCAGTACTTC. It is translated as CAWRPGGRETQYF.

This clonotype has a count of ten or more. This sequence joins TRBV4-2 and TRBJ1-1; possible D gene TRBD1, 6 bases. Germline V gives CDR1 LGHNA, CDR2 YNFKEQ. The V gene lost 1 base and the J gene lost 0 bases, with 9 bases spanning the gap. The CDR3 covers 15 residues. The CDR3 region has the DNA TGTGCCAGCAGCCAAGTTGGGGGGCTGAACACTGAAGCTTTCTTT. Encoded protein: CASSQVGGLNTEAFF.

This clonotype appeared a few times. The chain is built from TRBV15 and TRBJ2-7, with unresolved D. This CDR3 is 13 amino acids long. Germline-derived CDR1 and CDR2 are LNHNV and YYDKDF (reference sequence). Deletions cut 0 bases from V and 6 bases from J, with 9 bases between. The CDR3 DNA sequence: TGTGCCACCAGCAGAGATAACTTTCCCGAGCAGTACTTC. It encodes CATSRDNFPEQYF.

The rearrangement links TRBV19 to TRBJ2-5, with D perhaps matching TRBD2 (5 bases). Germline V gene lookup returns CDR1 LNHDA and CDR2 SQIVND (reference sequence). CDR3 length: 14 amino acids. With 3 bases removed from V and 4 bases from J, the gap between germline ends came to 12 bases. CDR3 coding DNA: TGTGCCAGTAGTATGAGCGGAGGAGGAGAGACCCAGTACTTC. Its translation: CASSMSGGGETQYF.

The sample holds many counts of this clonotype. CDR3: CATRDRAEEKLFF. The DNA of the CDR3 is TGTGCCACCAGAGACAGGGCGGAAGAAAAACTGTTTTTT. This chain joins TRBV15 and TRBJ1-4; 7 bases fit TRBD1. Germline V lookup: CDR1 LNHNV, CDR2 YYDKDF (reference sequence). V lost 6 bases and J lost 8; bases outside the gene matches: 6. CDR3 length: 13 residues. The full variable domain, its missing parts supplied by reference TRBV15 and TRBJ1-4, is DAMVIQNPRYQVTQFGKPVTLSCSQTLNHNVMYWYQQKSSQAPKLLFHYYDKDFNNEADTPDNFQSRRPNTSFCFLDIRSPGLGDTAMYLCATRDRAEEKLFFGSGTQLSVL.